A selection of T cell receptor beta chains follows, all from one sample in a study of T cell repertoires in cytomegalovirus infection. MiXCR was run by TCRdb on the reads, yielding one entry per CDR3 protein. This table holds about 490,000 distinct CDR3 sequences, more than 25% found once. The sequencing sample was made of PBMCs. These receptors were collected from a human donor in good health (CMV status not recorded). Some clones in this sample may be carry-over from other donors' samples. The CDR3 runs from the conserved cysteine through the conserved F or W. The D gene is left open where the match is weak. Only some rows state a clone size, as once, few, many or a class for expanded clones.

J gene: TRBJ1-6
clone size: few
V gene: TRBV11-3
D gene: NA
CDR3 protein: CASSLEVRRDNSPLHF
CDR3 DNA: TGTGCCAGCAGCTTAGAGGTCCGAAGGGATAATTCACCCCTCCACTTT

J gene: TRBJ1-2
clone size: few
V gene: TRBV5-4
D gene: TRBD1
CDR3 protein: CASSKEIRQGPYGYTF
CDR3 DNA: TGTGCCAGCAGCAAAGAAATACGACAGGGCCCCTATGGCTACACCTTC

J gene: TRBJ2-6
clone size: NA
V gene: TRBV29-1
D gene: TRBD2
CDR3 protein: CSAGQWGRDSGANVLTF
CDR3 DNA: TGCAGCGCGGGGCAGTGGGGGAGGGACTCTGGGGCCAACGTCCTGACTTTC

J gene: TRBJ1-1
clone size: few
V gene: TRBV28
D gene: NA
CDR3 protein: CASSPRGPTLHTEAFF
CDR3 DNA: TGTGCCAGCAGCCCCCGGGGGCCTACTCTACACACTGAAGCTTTCTTT

J gene: TRBJ1-1
clone size: NA
V gene: TRBV2
D gene: NA
CDR3 protein: CASSDSGTEAFF
CDR3 DNA: TGTGCCAGCAGTGACAGTGGTACTGAAGCTTTCTTT

J gene: TRBJ2-2
clone size: few
V gene: TRBV7-9
D gene: NA
CDR3 protein: CASSPWGVSGELFF
CDR3 DNA: TGTGCCAGCAGCCCGTGGGGAGTGTCCGGGGAGCTGTTTTTT

J gene: TRBJ2-2
clone size: NA
V gene: TRBV6-6
D gene: NA
CDR3 protein: CASRPPGQNTGELFF
CDR3 DNA: TGTGCCAGCAGACCTCCGGGACAGAACACCGGGGAGCTGTTTTTT

J gene: TRBJ1-1
clone size: NA
V gene: TRBV28
D gene: TRBD1
CDR3 protein: CAGSGSGTVAFF
CDR3 DNA: TGTGCCGGCAGTGGATCCGGGACAGTAGCTTTCTTT

J gene: TRBJ1-2
clone size: few
V gene: TRBV6-2/TRBV6-3
D gene: NA
CDR3 protein: CASSQDKFGYTF
CDR3 DNA: TGTGCCAGCAGTCAAGACAAGTTTGGCTACACCTTC

J gene: TRBJ2-3
clone size: many
V gene: TRBV7-2
D gene: NA
CDR3 protein: CASSLMVPDTQYF
CDR3 DNA: TGTGCCAGCAGCTTAATGGTCCCAGATACGCAGTATTTT

J gene: TRBJ2-3
clone size: NA
V gene: TRBV7-6
D gene: TRBD1
CDR3 protein: CASSLETGGTDTQYF
CDR3 DNA: TGTGCCAGCAGCTTAGAGACAGGGGGCACAGATACGCAGTATTTT

J gene: TRBJ2-7
clone size: NA
V gene: TRBV27
D gene: TRBD2
CDR3 protein: CASSIERLAGYEQYF
CDR3 DNA: TGTGCCAGCAGCATTGAAAGGCTAGCGGGCTACGAGCAGTACTTC

J gene: TRBJ2-1
clone size: NA
V gene: TRBV27
D gene: NA
CDR3 protein: CASSLSATSIPSYNEQFF
CDR3 DNA: TGTGCCAGCAGTTTATCGGCGACTTCAATACCATCCTACAATGAGCAGTTCTTC

J gene: TRBJ2-2
clone size: few
V gene: TRBV4-1
D gene: NA
CDR3 protein: CASSHATLSVGELFF
CDR3 DNA: TGCGCCAGCAGCCACGCTACGTTGAGCGTCGGGGAGCTGTTTTTT

J gene: TRBJ1-4
clone size: many
V gene: TRBV7-2
D gene: NA
CDR3 protein: CASSLAGGSTNNEKLFF
CDR3 DNA: TGTGCCAGCAGCTTAGCAGGGGGGTCAACTAATAATGAAAAACTGTTTTTT

J gene: TRBJ2-1
clone size: few
V gene: TRBV6-2/TRBV6-3
D gene: NA
CDR3 protein: CASRLRDWRGPYNEQFF
CDR3 DNA: TGTGCCAGCCGACTAAGGGACTGGCGGGGCCCATACAATGAGCAGTTCTTC

J gene: TRBJ1-4
clone size: NA
V gene: TRBV18
D gene: TRBD1
CDR3 protein: CASTRQGYEKLFF
CDR3 DNA: TGTGCCAGCACCCGACAGGGATATGAAAAACTGTTTTTT

J gene: TRBJ1-5
clone size: NA
V gene: TRBV28
D gene: TRBD1
CDR3 protein: CASRVRGHYQPQHF
CDR3 DNA: TGTGCCAGCAGAGTCAGGGGGCACTATCAGCCCCAGCATTTT

J gene: TRBJ2-5
clone size: NA
V gene: TRBV20-1
D gene: TRBD2
CDR3 protein: CSARGAGNQETQYF
CDR3 DNA: TGCAGTGCTAGGGGAGCGGGGAACCAAGAGACCCAGTACTTC

J gene: TRBJ2-7
clone size: many
V gene: TRBV7-9
D gene: NA
CDR3 protein: CASSGYEQYF
CDR3 DNA: TGTGCCAGCAGTGGCTACGAGCAGTACTTC

J gene: TRBJ2-5
clone size: NA
V gene: TRBV14
D gene: TRBD2
CDR3 protein: CASSQGYGEGQETQYF
CDR3 DNA: TGTGCCAGCAGCCAAGGGTATGGGGAGGGCCAGGAGACCCAGTACTTC

J gene: TRBJ2-7
clone size: NA
V gene: TRBV19
D gene: NA
CDR3 protein: CASSLGRLSTYEQYF
CDR3 DNA: TGTGCCAGTAGTCTCGGTAGACTCTCGACATACGAGCAGTACTTC

J gene: TRBJ1-1
clone size: NA
V gene: TRBV12-3/TRBV12-4
D gene: NA
CDR3 protein: CASSFRADPEAFF
CDR3 DNA: TGTGCCAGCAGTTTCAGGGCGGACCCTGAAGCTTTCTTT

J gene: TRBJ2-5
clone size: NA
V gene: TRBV6-5
D gene: NA
CDR3 protein: CASSYEAGEETQYF
CDR3 DNA: TGTGCCAGCAGTTACGAGGCAGGGGAAGAGACCCAGTACTTC

J gene: TRBJ2-6
clone size: NA
V gene: TRBV10-3
D gene: NA
CDR3 protein: CAIMGPKMGSGANVLTF
CDR3 DNA: TGTGCCATCATGGGTCCCAAAATGGGCTCTGGGGCCAACGTCCTGACTTTC

J gene: TRBJ2-1
clone size: NA
V gene: TRBV12-3/TRBV12-4
D gene: TRBD2
CDR3 protein: CASIKAGLYNEQFF
CDR3 DNA: TGTGCCAGCATAAAAGCGGGACTCTACAATGAGCAGTTCTTC

J gene: TRBJ2-1
clone size: many
V gene: TRBV7-2
D gene: TRBD2
CDR3 protein: CASRRTSGSPPYYNEQFF
CDR3 DNA: TGTGCCAGCAGACGGACTAGCGGGAGCCCCCCTTACTACAATGAGCAGTTCTTC

J gene: TRBJ1-3
clone size: few
V gene: TRBV7-2
D gene: TRBD1
CDR3 protein: CASSWTGDAGNTIYF
CDR3 DNA: TGTGCCAGCAGCTGGACAGGGGACGCTGGAAACACCATATATTTT

J gene: TRBJ2-5
clone size: NA
V gene: TRBV19
D gene: NA
CDR3 protein: CASKYNSEETQYF
CDR3 DNA: TGTGCCAGCAAGTACAACAGCGAAGAGACCCAGTACTTC